Listed below are T cell receptor beta chains from one sample, sequenced in a study of somatic mutations in cytotoxic T cells in rheumatoid arthritis. Libraries were prepared by immunoSEQ multiplex PCR; TCRdb keeps only in-frame clonotypes and omits some of them. The data hold roughly 16,000 clones, with roughly four fifths observed a single time. Sequences were obtained from CD8+ T cells sorted from blood. The receptors were gathered from a woman aged 45-60 years with rheumatoid arthritis. Each CDR3 is given with its conserved first and last residue. A D gene is named only where the DNA matches it firmly. Some rows mark clone size as missing; the rest say once, few, many or name a class of expanded clone.

d_gene: .
j_gene: TRBJ2-7
v_gene: TRBV14
abundance: few
CDR3aa: CASSQYPSHRWFLYEQYF
CDR3nt: TGTGCCAGCAGCCAATATCCGTCTCACAGGTGGTTTCTGTACGAGCAGTACTTC

d_gene: TRBD1
j_gene: TRBJ1-1
v_gene: TRBV4-1
abundance: .
CDR3aa: CASSQGMTGVAFF
CDR3nt: TGCGCCAGCAGCCAAGGTATGACAGGGGTGGCTTTCTTT

d_gene: .
j_gene: TRBJ1-3
v_gene: TRBV28
abundance: .
CDR3aa: CASSFWGSGNTIYF
CDR3nt: TGTGCCAGCAGTTTCTGGGGGTCTGGAAACACCATATATTTT

d_gene: .
j_gene: TRBJ2-1
v_gene: TRBV29-1
abundance: .
CDR3aa: CSVAGAPYINEQFF
CDR3nt: TGCAGCGTCGCGGGGGCCCCTTATATCAATGAGCAGTTCTTC

d_gene: .
j_gene: TRBJ2-2
v_gene: TRBV30
abundance: .
CDR3aa: CAWQGGTNTGELFF
CDR3nt: TGTGCCTGGCAGGGGGGGACAAACACCGGGGAGCTGTTTTTT

d_gene: .
j_gene: TRBJ1-2
v_gene: TRBV5-6
abundance: .
CDR3aa: CASSFFDLGYTF
CDR3nt: TGTGCCAGCAGCTTCTTCGACCTTGGCTACACCTTC

d_gene: .
j_gene: TRBJ2-1
v_gene: TRBV5-1
abundance: .
CDR3aa: CASSSPGDEQFF
CDR3nt: TGCGCCAGCAGCTCCCCCGGGGATGAGCAGTTCTTC

d_gene: TRBD1
j_gene: TRBJ2-7
v_gene: TRBV6-1
abundance: few
CDR3aa: CASGTGGLEPEQYF
CDR3nt: TGTGCCAGCGGCACAGGGGGCTTGGAACCCGAGCAGTACTTC

d_gene: .
j_gene: TRBJ1-6
v_gene: TRBV6-4
abundance: .
CDR3aa: CASSEQTSNSPLHF
CDR3nt: TGTGCCAGCAGTGAACAGACTAGTAATTCACCCCTCCACTTT

d_gene: TRBD1
j_gene: TRBJ2-1
v_gene: TRBV7-9
abundance: .
CDR3aa: CASSLVSPTGWGEQFF
CDR3nt: TGTGCCAGCAGCTTAGTTTCCCCGACAGGGTGGGGTGAGCAGTTCTTC

d_gene: .
j_gene: TRBJ1-3
v_gene: TRBV5-6
abundance: .
CDR3aa: CASSFLDGGYGNTIYF
CDR3nt: TGTGCCAGCAGCTTCCTTGACGGAGGGTACGGAAACACCATATATTTT